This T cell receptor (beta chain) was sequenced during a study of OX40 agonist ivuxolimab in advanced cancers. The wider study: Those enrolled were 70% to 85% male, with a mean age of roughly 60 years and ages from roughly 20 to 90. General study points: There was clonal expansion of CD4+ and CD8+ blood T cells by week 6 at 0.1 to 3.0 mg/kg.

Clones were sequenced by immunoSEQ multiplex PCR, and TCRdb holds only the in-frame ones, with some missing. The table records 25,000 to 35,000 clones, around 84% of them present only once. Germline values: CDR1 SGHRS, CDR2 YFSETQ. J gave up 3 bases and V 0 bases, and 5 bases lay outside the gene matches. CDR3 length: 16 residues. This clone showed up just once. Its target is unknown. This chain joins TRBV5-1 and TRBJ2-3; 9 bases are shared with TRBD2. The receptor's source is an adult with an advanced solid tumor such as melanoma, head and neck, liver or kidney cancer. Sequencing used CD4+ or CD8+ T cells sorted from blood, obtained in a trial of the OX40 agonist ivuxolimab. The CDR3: CASSLDTRGGTDTQYF. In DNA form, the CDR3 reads TGCGCCAGCAGCTTGGATACGCGGGGGGGTACAGATACGCAGTATTTT.